These 29 T cell receptor beta chains share one sample of origin, sequenced in a study of technical replicates of blood from four donors. Data came from immunoSEQ multiplex PCR; TCRdb stores just in-frame clones and leaves some out. The table records around 83,000 clones, over 85% of them present only once. Sequenced input: T cells isolated from PBMCs. The receptors originated from a human donor in good health.

The V and J genes are TRBV10-1 and TRBJ2-1; TRBD2 matches 9 bases. CDR1 is WNHNN, CDR2 SYGVQD, per germline (reference sequence). Trimming cost V 2 bases and J 1 base; bases outside gene matches: 6. The CDR3 covers 17 residues. The CDR3 sequence: CASSETWTSESYNEQFF. CDR3 nucleotides: TGCGCCAGCAGTGAGACTTGGACTAGCGAGTCCTACAATGAGCAGTTCTTC.

The V call is TRBV6-5, the J call TRBJ2-1, with TRBD2 matching 9 bases. CDR1 and CDR2 (germline): MNHEY, SVGAGI. The CDR3 is 16 residues long. After removal of 0 bases from V and 5 bases from J, the junction contained 5 bases not matched to a gene. The CDR3 sequence: CASSYSGGGAHNEQFF. CDR3 nucleotide sequence: TGTGCCAGCAGTTACTCTGGCGGGGGGGCCCACAATGAGCAGTTCTTC.

The chain combines TRBV5-4 with TRBJ2-5; possible D gene TRBD1, 5 bases. Per the germline V gene, CDR1 is SGHNT and CDR2 is YYREEE (reference sequence). V dropped 6 bases and J dropped 3 bases, with 15 bases sitting between them. This CDR3 is 14 amino acids long. The CDR3 region is CASTLFLDKETQYF. Written as DNA, the CDR3 is TGTGCCAGCACCCTGTTTCTGGACAAAGAGACCCAGTACTTC.

The rearrangement uses TRBV4-1 and TRBJ2-3, with 10 bases fitting TRBD2. The V segment lost 0 bases and the J segment 10 bases; nucleotides outside the gene matches: 7. The CDR3 loop spans 15 amino acids. Germline CDR1 MGHRA, CDR2 YSYEKL. CDR3 region: CASSQEFASGSAQYF. In DNA, the CDR3 is TGCGCCAGCAGCCAAGAATTCGCTAGCGGGAGTGCGCAGTATTTT.

The rearrangement uses TRBV5-4 and TRBJ2-3, with 11 bases that match TRBD2. This CDR3 region has 17 residues. Germline assignment: CDR1 SGHNT and CDR2 YYREEE (reference sequence). The J segment lost 2 bases and the V segment lost 0 bases, leaving 5 bases of the junction unmatched. The CDR3 sequence is CASSLELAGASTDTQYF. CDR3 sequence (DNA): TGTGCCAGCAGCTTGGAACTAGCGGGAGCATCCACAGATACGCAGTATTTT.

The genes are TRBV27 and TRBJ2-1, with 8 bases aligning to TRBD2. CDR1 is MNHEY and CDR2 is SMNVEV in the germline V gene (reference sequence). The length of the CDR3 is 15 residues. V dropped 4 bases and J dropped 4; count of bases not matched to a gene: 6. CDR3 nucleotides: TGTGCCAGCAGTTCGCGGGGGGCCCCATACAATGAGCAGTTCTTC. Its translation: CASSSRGAPYNEQFF.

CDR3 coding DNA: TGTGCCAGCAGCGGAGTTGGCACTGAAGCTTTCTTT. Its protein product is CASSGVGTEAFF. The chain uses TRBV9 and TRBJ1-1; unclear D gene. From germline, CDR1 is SGDLS and CDR2 YYNGEE. Trimming cost V 3 bases and J 4 bases, with 7 bases left between them. This CDR3 comprises 12 residues.

The V gene is TRBV27, the J gene TRBJ2-5; TRBD1 matches 7 bases. CDR1 and CDR2 from the germline V gene are MNHEY and SMNVEV (reference sequence). The V segment lost 0 bases and the J segment 5 bases; nucleotides outside the gene matches: 9. This CDR3 region has 16 residues. CDR3 in amino acids: CASSLSRPGGRETQYF. In DNA, the CDR3 is TGTGCCAGCAGTTTATCGAGGCCAGGGGGTAGGGAGACCCAGTACTTC.

CDR3 protein: CASSATSGRNEQFF. As DNA, the CDR3 is TGTGCCAGCAGCGCCACTAGCGGGAGGAATGAGCAGTTCTTC. V usage is TRBV9 and J usage is TRBJ2-1; 12 bases line up with TRBD2. V shed 3 bases, J shed 7 bases, and the junction held 2 bases outside the gene matches. The CDR3 is 14 amino acids. CDR1 and CDR2 from the germline V gene are SGDLS and YYNGEE.

This clone appeared once. The chain is built from TRBV25-1 and TRBJ2-7; 10 bases agree with TRBD2. Trimming took 4 bases from V and 3 from J; bases not matched to a gene: 3. Germline loops: CDR1 MGHDK, CDR2 SYGVNS. The CDR3 sequence is 14 residues long. The CDR3, as DNA: TGTGCCAGCAGTGTAGCGGGGGGCCTCTACGAGCAGTACTTC. Translation: CASSVAGGLYEQYF.

This chain connects TRBV5-1 to TRBJ2-7; TRBD1 might be the D (6 bases). TRBJ2-5 matches the DNA end more closely, so the J call is doubtful. CDR1 is SGHRS and CDR2 is YFSETQ in the germline V gene. The CDR3 runs to 14 residues. The CDR3 DNA reads as TGCGCCAGCCGTGTCCCGGGACACGGAGAGACCCAGTACTTC. It is translated as CASRVPGHGETQYF.

The chain carries TRBV11-2 and TRBJ1-1, with D maybe TRBD1 (6 bases). This CDR3 has 16 residues. The germline V gene encodes CDR1 SGHAT and CDR2 FQNNGV. V was clipped by 5 bases and J by 2 bases, with 18 bases between them. The CDR3 bases are TGTGCCAGCAGCGTGCAATCGGGACACTTCAACACTGAAGCTTTCTTT. Translating it yields CASSVQSGHFNTEAFF.

The chain is built from TRBV5-1 and TRBJ2-7, with TRBD1 matching over 7 bases. The junction had 21 bases not matched to a gene; V was cut back by 0 bases and J by 0 bases. This CDR3 contains 21 residues. Germline lookup yields CDR1 SGHRS and CDR2 YFSETQ. The CDR3 loop reads CASSLEYLGQLQIISSYEQYF. The CDR3 nucleotides read TGCGCCAGCAGCTTGGAGTACTTGGGACAGCTTCAAATCATTTCCTCCTACGAGCAGTACTTC.

V and J are TRBV19 and TRBJ2-3, with 12 positions matching TRBD2. Germline CDR1 is LNHDA and CDR2 is SQIVND (reference sequence). Trimming at V came to 4 bases and at J to 3 bases, leaving 8 bases not matched to a gene. This CDR3 is 17 amino acids long. The CDR3 here is CASSTRASGGVTDTQYF. The CDR3 nucleotides are TGTGCCAGTAGTACCCGAGCTAGCGGGGGGGTTACAGATACGCAGTATTTT.

The chain recombines TRBV7-2 with TRBJ2-7, with D unresolved. V was clipped by 5 bases and J by 6 bases, with 14 bases between them. CDR1 SGHTA and CDR2 FQGNSA come from the germline V gene. CDR3 length: 13 residues. Here the CDR3 reads CASSLVPTSEQYF. The CDR3 DNA reads TGTGCCAGCAGCCTGGTCCCCACATCCGAGCAGTACTTC.

The chain employs TRBV5-8 and TRBJ2-7, with D possibly being TRBD2 (5 bases). The germline CDR1 and CDR2 sequences are SGHTS and YDEGEE. V lost 7 bases to trimming and J lost 0 bases, with 17 bases between them. The CDR3 is 15 amino acids. The CDR3 DNA is TGTGCCAGCGAGGGCAGGAGGACGAACTCCTACGAGCAGTACTTC. Its protein product is CASEGRRTNSYEQYF.

The chain couples TRBV5-1 to TRBJ2-3; 9 nucleotides align to TRBD2. Per the germline V gene, CDR1 is SGHRS and CDR2 is YFSETQ. The CDR3 totals 17 residues. V shed 1 base and J 2 bases; nucleotides not matched to a gene: 8. The CDR3 loop is CASSLIAGGRVTDTQYF. DNA for the CDR3: TGCGCCAGCAGCTTGATCGCGGGGGGGCGGGTCACAGATACGCAGTATTTT.

The genes are TRBV14 and TRBJ1-5; 8 bases fit TRBD1. The CDR3 consists of 18 residues. Germline-derived CDR1 and CDR2 are SGHDN and FVKESK. V was pared by 4 bases and J by 7 bases, with 18 bases of the junction left unmatched. CDR3 coding DNA: TGTGCCAGCAGCCTAAACTACCTACCCGACAGGGGTGAGCAGCCCCAGCATTTT. Its protein is CASSLNYLPDRGEQPQHF.

The chain has TRBV13 and TRBJ1-1; 10 bases agree with TRBD1. V lost 5 bases to trimming and J lost 1 base; unmatched junction nucleotides: 1. The CDR3 is made up of 14 amino acids. Germline lookup yields CDR1 PRHDT and CDR2 FYEKMQ (reference sequence). CDR3 coding DNA: TGTGCCAGCAGCCGGGACAGGGGGAACACTGAAGCTTTCTTT. It translates to CASSRDRGNTEAFF.

The CDR3, as DNA: TGCGCCAGCAGCCAAGAGGGAGGGGTGACTAACTATGGCTACACCTTC. The encoded protein is CASSQEGGVTNYGYTF. The V call is TRBV4-1, the J call TRBJ1-2; D is possibly TRBD1 (5 bases). Germline lookup yields CDR1 MGHRA and CDR2 YSYEKL. The CDR3 spans 16 residues. V was clipped by 0 bases and J by 0 bases, with 11 bases between them.

This chain connects TRBV2 to TRBJ1-6; D is perhaps TRBD1 (6 bases). The CDR3 covers 14 residues. V lost 4 bases to trimming and J lost 6 bases, with 10 bases between them. Germline lookup yields CDR1 SNHLY and CDR2 FYNNEI. This CDR3 is CASSGPGVNSPLHF. CDR3 DNA sequence: TGTGCCAGCAGTGGGCCAGGGGTTAATTCACCCCTCCACTTT.

The chain couples TRBV6-1 to TRBJ2-1; TRBD2 might be the D (6 bases). CDR1 MNHNS and CDR2 SASEGT come from the germline V gene. The CDR3 has 16 amino acids. The V gene lost 4 bases and the J gene lost 0 bases, with 13 bases spanning the gap. CDR3 nucleotides: TGTGCCAGCAGTGTACTAGCAGCGAGCTCCTACAATGAGCAGTTCTTC. Translation: CASSVLAASSYNEQFF.

This chain joins TRBV7-7 and TRBJ2-1; 9 bases are shared with TRBD2. Germline lookup yields CDR1 SSHAT and CDR2 FNYEAQ (reference sequence). The CDR3 runs to 15 residues. V was pared by 1 base and J by 8 bases, with 6 bases of the junction left unmatched. CDR3: CASSLGAGGRDEQFF. Here the CDR3 DNA reads TGTGCCAGCAGCTTAGGCGCGGGAGGGCGGGATGAGCAGTTCTTC.

This rearrangement joins TRBV5-1 to TRBJ2-6; 7 nucleotides agree with TRBD2. Unmatched junction bases numbered 5, after V lost 6 bases and J lost 2 bases. CDR3 length: 15 residues. CDR1 and CDR2 from the germline V gene are SGHRS and YFSETQ. CDR3 loop: CASKTGGTGANVLTF. The CDR3 coding sequence is TGCGCCAGCAAGACGGGAGGCACTGGGGCCAACGTCCTGACTTTC.

The V gene is TRBV2, the J gene TRBJ1-3; D is possibly TRBD1 (5 bases). With 4 bases removed from V and 5 bases from J, the gap between germline ends came to 12 bases. Germline V gene data show CDR1 as SNHLY and CDR2 as FYNNEI. This CDR3 has 14 amino acids. CDR3 loop: CASSASGPRNTIYF. The CDR3 DNA sequence: TGTGCCAGCAGTGCCTCAGGGCCCAGAAACACCATATATTTT. Variable domain in full (rest from reference TRBV2 and TRBJ1-3): EPEVTQTPSHQVTQMGQEVILRCVPISNHLYFYWYRQILGQKVEFLVSFYNNEISEKSEIFDDQFSVERPDGSNFTLKIRSTKLEDSAMYFCASSASGPRNTIYFGEGSWLTVV.

The V and J genes are TRBV15 and TRBJ2-2; 8 bases fit TRBD1. V trimming: 3 bases; J trimming: 6 bases; junction bases outside the gene matches: 12. CDR1 is LNHNV and CDR2 is YYDKDF in the germline V gene (reference sequence). The CDR3 totals 17 residues. Here the CDR3 reads CATSRNQGQGFSGELFF. Here the CDR3 DNA reads TGTGCCACCAGCAGGAATCAAGGACAGGGATTTTCCGGGGAGCTGTTTTTT.

The chain combines TRBV28 with TRBJ2-3; the match to TRBD1 covers 9 bases. V trimming: 6 bases; J trimming: 3 bases; junction bases outside the gene matches: 13. CDR3 size: 17 residues. Germline V gene sequence: CDR1 MDHEN, CDR2 SYDVKM. CDR3 loop: CASSPSPGQGTTDTQYF. DNA of the CDR3: TGTGCCAGCAGCCCTAGCCCGGGACAGGGTACGACAGATACGCAGTATTTT.

This clone has a single count. The chain couples TRBV6-5 to TRBJ2-1; perhaps TRBD1 as D (6 bases). The germline gives CDR1 MNHEY, CDR2 SVGAGI. V shed 5 bases and J shed 5 bases, with 16 bases lying between them. CDR3 length: 15 residues. CDR3 sequence: CASSTPRTVNNEQFF. CDR3 in DNA: TGTGCCAGCAGTACCCCCAGGACAGTTAACAATGAGCAGTTCTTC.

The chain carries TRBV5-4 and TRBJ2-3; D remains unclear. There are 15 residues in the CDR3. Between the trimmed V and J ends, which lost 2 bases and 0 bases, there was a span of 10 bases. CDR1 SGHNT and CDR2 YYREEE come from the germline V gene (reference sequence). The CDR3 is CASSLQLSSTDTQYF. DNA of the CDR3: TGTGCCAGCAGCTTACAGCTCTCTAGCACAGATACGCAGTATTTT.